One sample yielded the 14 T cell receptor beta chains listed below, sequenced in a study of blood T cell repertoires in COVID-19. The method was immunoSEQ multiplex PCR; TCRdb's version includes in-frame clones alone and lacks a portion of them. Counted here are approximately 90,000 clones, around four fifths occurring once; the ten biggest clones make up almost 3.5%. Material: peripheral blood. The receptor source for this set is a man between 50 and 59 years old with acute or convalescent COVID-19.

The V call is TRBV12-3 or TRBV12-4, the J call TRBJ1-2, with TRBD1 identical over 7 bases. The CDR3 spans 13 residues. V shed 5 bases, J shed 5 bases, and the junction held 5 bases outside the gene matches. CDR3 DNA sequence: TGTGCCAGCAGTAGGACAGGCCGGTATGGCTACACCTTC. Protein sequence: CASSRTGRYGYTF.

The CDR3 is CASSYATGNYEQYF. In DNA form, the CDR3 reads TGCGCCAGCAGCTATGCGACAGGGAACTACGAGCAGTACTTC. This sequence joins TRBV4-1 and TRBJ2-7; TRBD1 aligns across 7 bases. CDR1 is MGHRA and CDR2 is YSYEKL in the germline V gene. The V and J ends lost 5 bases and 3 bases, in that order; junction bases with no gene match: 7. CDR3 size: 14 residues.

The table lists this clone with a count of one. The chain joins TRBV16 to TRBJ2-5, with D tentatively TRBD2 (6 bases). V lost 0 bases, J lost 5 bases, and 16 bases lay in between. From germline, CDR1 is KGHSY and CDR2 FQNENV. The CDR3 runs 16 residues. CDR3 DNA sequence: TGTGCCAGCAGCCAATCGACCGGGGGTCGATCGGAGACCCAGTACTTC. Translated: CASSQSTGGRSETQYF.

The V and J genes are TRBV12-3 or TRBV12-4 and TRBJ1-2; 7 nucleotides align to TRBD1. This CDR3 has 13 residues. V shed 5 bases, J shed 7 bases, and the junction held 7 bases outside the gene matches. The CDR3 region has the DNA TGTGCCAGCAGTGCCAGGGGGGTGTCTGGCTACACCTTC. This codes for CASSARGVSGYTF.

The CDR3 spells CASSPRLVKETQYF. The CDR3 coding sequence is TGTGCCAGCAGCCCCCGACTTGTGAAAGAGACCCAGTACTTC. The gene calls are TRBV9 and TRBJ2-5, with D uncertain. This CDR3 is 14 amino acids long. Germline CDR1 reads SGDLS; CDR2 reads YYNGEE. Trimming removed 4 bases at V and 3 bases at J, with 13 bases between.

V usage is TRBV7-9 and J usage is TRBJ1-1; possibly TRBD1 for D (6 bases). CDR1 SEHNR and CDR2 FQNEAQ come from the germline V gene (reference sequence). Trimming shortened V by 7 bases and J by 8 bases, and 14 bases separated the two germline ends. This CDR3 contains 12 residues. The CDR3 protein is CASTTWGQEAFF. DNA for the CDR3: TGTGCCAGCACCACCTGGGGGCAAGAAGCTTTCTTT.

CDR3 coding DNA: TGTGCCAGCAGCTTACTTTCCGAAGCTTTCTTT. Amino acids: CASSLLSEAFF. The rearrangement uses TRBV7-6 and TRBJ1-1; no reliable D call. V was pared by 2 bases and J by 8 bases, with 6 bases between. The CDR3 totals 11 residues. Germline V gives CDR1 SGHVS, CDR2 FNYEAQ.

This clone was seen only once. CDR3 protein: CASSLRDSPSYEQYF. The CDR3 coding sequence is TGTGCCAGCAGCTTACGGGACTCCCCATCCTACGAGCAGTACTTC. J is TRBJ2-7 and V is TRBV7-7; TRBD2 might be the D (6 bases). The germline V gene has CDR1 SSHAT and CDR2 FNYEAQ (reference sequence). The ends were cut back, 2 bases at V and 1 base at J, with 12 bases in the middle. The CDR3 consists of 15 residues. The full variable domain, rest sourced from reference TRBV7-7 and TRBJ2-7, is GAGVSQSPRYKVTKRGQDVTLRCDPISSHATLYWYQQALGQGPEFLTYFNYEAQPDKSGLPSDRFSAERPEGSISTLTIQRTEQRDSAMYRCASSLRDSPSYEQYFGPGTRLTVT.

The CDR3 spells CAWAGGGSSYEQYF. The CDR3 DNA is TGTGCCTGGGCAGGGGGTGGAAGCTCCTACGAGCAGTACTTC. V and J are TRBV30 and TRBJ2-7; 7 positions agree with TRBD1. V lost 5 bases to trimming and J lost 0 bases; unmatched junction nucleotides: 7. Germline CDR1 reads GTSNPN; CDR2 reads SVGIG (reference sequence). The CDR3 has 14 residues. The whole variable domain, remainder taken from reference TRBV30 and TRBJ2-7, is SQTIHQWPATLVQPVGSPLSLECTVEGTSNPNLYWYRQAAGRGLQLLFYSVGIGQISSEVPQNLSASRPQDRQFILSSKKLLLSDSGFYLCAWAGGGSSYEQYFGPGTRLTVT.

The genes are TRBV18 and TRBJ1-3; TRBD1 matches 9 bases. The CDR3 consists of 17 residues. Germline CDR1 KGHSH, CDR2 LQKENI. The V segment lost 1 base and the J segment 5 bases; nucleotides outside the gene matches: 9. CDR3 coding DNA: TGTGCCAGCTCACCACAAGGACAGGGGTTTTCTAGAAACACCATATATTTT. Amino acid sequence: CASSPQGQGFSRNTIYF.

This chain links TRBV4-1 with TRBJ1-1, with D possibly being TRBD1 (5 bases). V was pared by 2 bases and J by 4 bases, with 11 bases between. CDR3 size: 14 residues. Per germline, CDR1 MGHRA and CDR2 YSYEKL. The CDR3 is CASSQIPGITEAFF. In nucleotides, the CDR3 is TGCGCCAGCAGCCAAATCCCAGGGATCACTGAAGCTTTCTTT.

The CDR3, as DNA: TGTGCCAGCAGCTTAGCTTCGGGGGCCGGGACAGGGACCTACGAGCAGTACTTC. Protein: CASSLASGAGTGTYEQYF. V usage is TRBV11-2 and J usage is TRBJ2-7; 9 bases are a match to TRBD1. The trim removed 1 base at V and 2 bases at J, leaving 12 bases unmatched. The CDR3 is made up of 18 amino acids. Germline V CDR1 and CDR2: SGHAT, FQNNGV.

This clone was counted a few times. The CDR3 spells CASSGTSGNEQFF. Here the CDR3 DNA reads TGTGCCAGCAGCGGCACATCGGGCAATGAGCAGTTCTTC. The chain couples TRBV9 to TRBJ2-1, with D unclear. Germline-derived CDR1 and CDR2 are SGDLS and YYNGEE. V was clipped by 3 bases and J by 6 bases, with 10 bases between them. The CDR3 consists of 13 residues.

The V and J genes are TRBV4-1 and TRBJ2-7, with 7 nucleotides matching TRBD1. The junction had 3 bases not matched to a gene; V was cut back by 1 base and J by 3 bases. The CDR3 contains 14 residues. The germline CDR1 and CDR2 sequences are MGHRA and YSYEKL. CDR3 nucleotides: TGCGCCAGCAGCCAAGCAGGACAGGACTACGAGCAGTACTTC. Translated: CASSQAGQDYEQYF.